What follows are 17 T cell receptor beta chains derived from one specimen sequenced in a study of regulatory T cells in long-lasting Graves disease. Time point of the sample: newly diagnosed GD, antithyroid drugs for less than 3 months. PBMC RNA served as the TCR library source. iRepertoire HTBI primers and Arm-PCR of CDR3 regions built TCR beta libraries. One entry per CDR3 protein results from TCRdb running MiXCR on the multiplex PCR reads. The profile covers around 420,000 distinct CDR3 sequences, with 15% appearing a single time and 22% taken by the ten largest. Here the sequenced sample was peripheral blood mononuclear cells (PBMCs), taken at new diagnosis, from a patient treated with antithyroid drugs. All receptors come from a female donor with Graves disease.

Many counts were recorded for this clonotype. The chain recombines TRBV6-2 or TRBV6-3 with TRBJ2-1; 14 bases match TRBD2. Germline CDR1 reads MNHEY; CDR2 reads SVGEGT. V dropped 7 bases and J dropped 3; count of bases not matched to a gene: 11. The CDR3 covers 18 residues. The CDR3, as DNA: TGTGCCAGCACAGCGACTAGCGGGAGGGCCCGGTTCTACAATGAGCAGTTCTTC. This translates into CASTATSGRARFYNEQFF.

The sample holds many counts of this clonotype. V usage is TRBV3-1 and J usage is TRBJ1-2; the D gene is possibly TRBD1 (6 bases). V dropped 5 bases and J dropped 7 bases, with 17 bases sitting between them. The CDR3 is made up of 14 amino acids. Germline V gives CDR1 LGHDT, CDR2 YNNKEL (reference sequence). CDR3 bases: TGTGCCAGCAGCAAACTGGGGGGGCGAGTTGGCTACACCTTC. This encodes CASSKLGGRVGYTF. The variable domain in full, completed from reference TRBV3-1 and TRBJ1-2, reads DTAVSQTPKYLVTQMGNDKSIKCEQNLGHDTMYWYKQDSKKFLKIMFSYNNKELIINETVPNRFSPKSPDKAHLNLHINSLELGDSAVYFCASSKLGGRVGYTFGSGTRLTVV.

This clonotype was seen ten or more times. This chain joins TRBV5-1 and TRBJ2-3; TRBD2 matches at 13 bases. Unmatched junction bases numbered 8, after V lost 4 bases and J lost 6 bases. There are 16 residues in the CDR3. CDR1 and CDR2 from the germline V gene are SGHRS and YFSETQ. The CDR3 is CASSLWTSGGGDTQYF. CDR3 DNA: TGCGCCAGCAGCCTCTGGACTAGCGGGGGTGGTGATACGCAGTATTTT.

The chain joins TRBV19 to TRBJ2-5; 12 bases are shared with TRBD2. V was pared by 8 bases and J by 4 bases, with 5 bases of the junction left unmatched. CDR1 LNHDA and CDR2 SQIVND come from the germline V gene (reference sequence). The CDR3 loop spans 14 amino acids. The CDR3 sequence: CASSTSGRGETQYF. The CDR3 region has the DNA TGTGCCAGTTCGACTAGCGGGAGAGGAGAGACCCAGTACTTC.

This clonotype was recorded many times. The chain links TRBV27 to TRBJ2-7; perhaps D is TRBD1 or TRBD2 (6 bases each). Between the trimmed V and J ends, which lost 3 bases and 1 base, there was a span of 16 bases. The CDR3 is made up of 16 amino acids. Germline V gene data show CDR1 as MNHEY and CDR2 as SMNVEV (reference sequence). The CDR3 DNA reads TGTGCCAGCAGTTTGACCGTTCAGGGGACTTCCTACGAGCAGTACTTC. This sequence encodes CASSLTVQGTSYEQYF.

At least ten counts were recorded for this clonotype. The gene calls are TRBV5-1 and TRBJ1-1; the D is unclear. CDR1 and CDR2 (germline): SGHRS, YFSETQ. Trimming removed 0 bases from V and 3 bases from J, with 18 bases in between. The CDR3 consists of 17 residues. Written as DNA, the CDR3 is TGCGCCAGCAGCTTGGGTGGTCCTCGATTACGGGACACTGAAGCTTTCTTT. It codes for CASSLGGPRLRDTEAFF.

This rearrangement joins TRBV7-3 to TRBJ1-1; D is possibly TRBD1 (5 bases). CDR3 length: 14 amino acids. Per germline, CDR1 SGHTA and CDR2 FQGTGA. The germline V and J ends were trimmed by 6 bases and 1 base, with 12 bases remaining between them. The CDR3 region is CASRAGGRNTEAFF. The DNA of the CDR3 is TGTGCCAGCAGGGCGGGGGGAAGGAACACTGAAGCTTTCTTT. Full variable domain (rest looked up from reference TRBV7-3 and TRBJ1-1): GAGVSQTPSNKVTEKGKYVELRCDPISGHTALYWYRQSLGQGPEFLIYFQGTGAADDSGLPNDRFFAVRPEGSVSTLKIQRTERGDSAVYLCASRAGGRNTEAFFGQGTRLTVV.

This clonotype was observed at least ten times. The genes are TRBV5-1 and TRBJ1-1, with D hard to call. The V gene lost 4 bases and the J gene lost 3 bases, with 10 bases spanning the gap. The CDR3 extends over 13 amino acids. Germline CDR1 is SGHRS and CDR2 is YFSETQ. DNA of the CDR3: TGCGCCAGCAGCCTCGGGGTTGACACTGAAGCTTTCTTT. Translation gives CASSLGVDTEAFF.

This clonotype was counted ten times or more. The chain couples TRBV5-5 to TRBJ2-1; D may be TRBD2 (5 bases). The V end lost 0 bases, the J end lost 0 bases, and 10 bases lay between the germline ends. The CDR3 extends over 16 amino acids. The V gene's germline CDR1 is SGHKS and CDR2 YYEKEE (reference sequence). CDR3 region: CASSLGYGNSYNEQFF. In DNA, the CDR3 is TGTGCCAGCAGCTTGGGATACGGGAACTCCTACAATGAGCAGTTCTTC.

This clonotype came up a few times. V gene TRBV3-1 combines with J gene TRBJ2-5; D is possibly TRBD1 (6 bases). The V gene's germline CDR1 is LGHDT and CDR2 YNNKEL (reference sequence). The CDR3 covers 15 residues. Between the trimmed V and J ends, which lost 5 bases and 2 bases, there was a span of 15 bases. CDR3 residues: CASSDFGQSQETQYF. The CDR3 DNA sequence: TGTGCCAGCAGCGACTTTGGACAGTCTCAAGAGACCCAGTACTTC.

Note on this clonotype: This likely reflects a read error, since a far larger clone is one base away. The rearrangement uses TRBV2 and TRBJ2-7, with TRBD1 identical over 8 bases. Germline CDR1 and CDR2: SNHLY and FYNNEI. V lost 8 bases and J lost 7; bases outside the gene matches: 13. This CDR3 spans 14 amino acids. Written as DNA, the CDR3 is TGTGCCAGCGGCTCGGGACAGGTGTACGATGAGCAGTACTTC. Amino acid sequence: CASGSGQVYDEQYF. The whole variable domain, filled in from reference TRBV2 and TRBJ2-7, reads EPEVTQTPSHQVTQMGQEVILRCVPISNHLYFYWYRQILGQKVEFLVSFYNNEISEKSEIFDDQFSVERPDGSNFTLKIRSTKLEDSAMYFCASGSGQVYDEQYFGPGTRLTVT.

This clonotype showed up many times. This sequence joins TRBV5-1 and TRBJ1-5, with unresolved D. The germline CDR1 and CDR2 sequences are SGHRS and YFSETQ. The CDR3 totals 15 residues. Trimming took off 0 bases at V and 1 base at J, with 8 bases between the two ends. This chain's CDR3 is CASSLAAASNQPQHF. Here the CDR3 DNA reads TGCGCCAGCAGCTTGGCGGCAGCGAGCAATCAGCCCCAGCATTTT.

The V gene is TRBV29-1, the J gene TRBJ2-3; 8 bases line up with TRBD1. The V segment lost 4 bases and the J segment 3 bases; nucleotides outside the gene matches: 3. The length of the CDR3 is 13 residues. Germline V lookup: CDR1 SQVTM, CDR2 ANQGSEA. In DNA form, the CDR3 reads TGCAGCGTTGGGCACAGGGGGACAGATACGCAGTATTTT. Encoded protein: CSVGHRGTDTQYF.

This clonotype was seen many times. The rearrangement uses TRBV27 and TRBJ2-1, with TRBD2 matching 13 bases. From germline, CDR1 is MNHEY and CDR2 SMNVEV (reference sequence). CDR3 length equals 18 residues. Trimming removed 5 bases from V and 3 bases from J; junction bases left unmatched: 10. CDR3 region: CASSTGLAGAVFYNEQFF. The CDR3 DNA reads TGTGCCAGCAGTACCGGACTAGCGGGGGCTGTATTCTACAATGAGCAGTTCTTC.

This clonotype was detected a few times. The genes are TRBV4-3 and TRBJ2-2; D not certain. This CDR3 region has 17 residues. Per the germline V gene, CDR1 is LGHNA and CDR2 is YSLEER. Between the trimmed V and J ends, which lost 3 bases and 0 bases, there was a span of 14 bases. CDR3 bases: TGCGCCAGCAGCCACTCTCTCGGTTGGTCGAACACCGGGGAGCTGTTTTTT. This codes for CASSHSLGWSNTGELFF.

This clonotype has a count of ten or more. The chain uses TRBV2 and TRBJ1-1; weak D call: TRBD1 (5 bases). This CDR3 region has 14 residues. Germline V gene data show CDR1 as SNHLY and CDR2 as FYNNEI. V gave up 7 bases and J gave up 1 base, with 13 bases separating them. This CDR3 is CASNRVGENTEAFF. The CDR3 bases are TGTGCCAGCAACCGGGTAGGGGAGAACACTGAAGCTTTCTTT.

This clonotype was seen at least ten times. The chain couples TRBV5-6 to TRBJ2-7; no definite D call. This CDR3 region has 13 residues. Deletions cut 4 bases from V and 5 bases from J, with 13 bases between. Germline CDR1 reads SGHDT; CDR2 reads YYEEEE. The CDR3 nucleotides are TGTGCCAGCAGCCCGGTAGGTTCTAACGAGCAGTACTTC. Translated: CASSPVGSNEQYF. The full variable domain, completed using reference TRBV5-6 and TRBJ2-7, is DAGVTQSPTHLIKTRGQQVTLRCSPKSGHDTVSWYQQALGQGPQFIFQYYEEEERQRGNFPDRFSGHQFPNYSSELNVNALLLGDSALYLCASSPVGSNEQYFGPGTRLTVT.